The following is a T cell receptor beta chain sequence with its context. The sample is drawn from a study of T cells expressing NK-cell markers. Reanalyzing the 5' RACE reads, TCRdb keeps one entry per CDR3 protein, without DNA. The sample has some 150,000 distinct CDR3 sequences, and its top ten clones hold about 12%. The CDR3 runs 16 residues. The germline gives CDR1 MNHEY, CDR2 SVGEGT. The specimen was blood T cells: a sorted CD56 or NKG2C T cell subset, CD4+ or CD8+ T cells, or bulk PBMC T cells (not recorded which). The chain is built from TRBV6-2 or TRBV6-3 and TRBJ2-1; lacking DNA, the TRBD1 call made by TCRdb goes unchecked. The receptor was isolated from a man aged 18 to 35 in good health. The CDR3: CASSYSLTGGHNEQFF.